The clone carrying this T cell receptor beta chain was counted a few times. Its target is not known. These data are taken from a study of T cells after yellow fever vaccination. Study-level results: Although the secondary response was weaker, it peaked faster, at day 5 versus 15.

From the 5' RACE reads, TCRdb called clonotypes with MiXCR, one entry per CDR3 protein. The sample yields 150,000 to 200,000 distinct CDR3 sequences, around 10% seen once. The germline V gene encodes CDR1 SGHVS and CDR2 FNYEAQ. V was cut by 1 base and J by 9 bases, with 11 bases left in between. The CDR3 consists of 13 residues. This sequence originates from a man aged 18 to 29 who received the YFV17D yellow fever vaccine. The chain recombines TRBV7-6 with TRBJ2-3; a weak D match, TRBD2 (6 bases). The sequenced sample was CD8+ T cells sorted from PBMCs, obtained 15 days after the yellow fever booster vaccination. In DNA, the CDR3 is TGTGCCAGCAGCTTAGGTGCGGGGAGGACGCAGTATTTT. Protein product: CASSLGAGRTQYF.